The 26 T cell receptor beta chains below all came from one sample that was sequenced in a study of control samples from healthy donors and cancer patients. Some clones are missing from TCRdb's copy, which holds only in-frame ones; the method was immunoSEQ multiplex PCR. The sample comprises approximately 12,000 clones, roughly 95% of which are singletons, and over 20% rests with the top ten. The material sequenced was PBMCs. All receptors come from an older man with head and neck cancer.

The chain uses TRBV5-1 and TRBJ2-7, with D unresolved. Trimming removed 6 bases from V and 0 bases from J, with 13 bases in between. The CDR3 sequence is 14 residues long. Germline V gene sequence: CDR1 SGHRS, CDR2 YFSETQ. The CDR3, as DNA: TGCGCCAGCACCCCACAGACGGGCTCCTACGAGCAGTACTTC. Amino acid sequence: CASTPQTGSYEQYF.

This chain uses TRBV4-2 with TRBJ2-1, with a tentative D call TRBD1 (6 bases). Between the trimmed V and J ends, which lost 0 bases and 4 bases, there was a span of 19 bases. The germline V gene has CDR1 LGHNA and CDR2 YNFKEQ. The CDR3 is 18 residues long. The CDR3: CASSQDRFLTGGYNEQFF. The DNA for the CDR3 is TGTGCCAGCAGCCAAGATCGGTTTTTGACAGGAGGATACAATGAGCAGTTCTTC.

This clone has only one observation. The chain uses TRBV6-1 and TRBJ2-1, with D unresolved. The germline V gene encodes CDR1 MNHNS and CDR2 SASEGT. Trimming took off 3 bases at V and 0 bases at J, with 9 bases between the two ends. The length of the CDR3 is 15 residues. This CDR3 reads CASSEGTGSYNEQFF. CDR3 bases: TGTGCCAGCAGTGAGGGCACGGGCTCCTACAATGAGCAGTTCTTC.

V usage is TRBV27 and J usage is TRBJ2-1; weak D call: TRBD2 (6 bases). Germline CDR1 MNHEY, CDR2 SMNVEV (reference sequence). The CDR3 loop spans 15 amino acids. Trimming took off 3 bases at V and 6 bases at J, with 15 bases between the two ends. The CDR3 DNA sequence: TGTGCCAGCAGTTTCTGGAGGGCTGGGGGCAATGAGCAGTTCTTC. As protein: CASSFWRAGGNEQFF.

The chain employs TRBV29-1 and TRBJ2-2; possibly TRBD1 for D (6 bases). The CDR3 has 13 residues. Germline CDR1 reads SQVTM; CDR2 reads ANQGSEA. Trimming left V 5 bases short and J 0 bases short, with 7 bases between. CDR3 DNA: TGCAGCGTTACAGGGACGAACACCGGGGAGCTGTTTTTT. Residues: CSVTGTNTGELFF.

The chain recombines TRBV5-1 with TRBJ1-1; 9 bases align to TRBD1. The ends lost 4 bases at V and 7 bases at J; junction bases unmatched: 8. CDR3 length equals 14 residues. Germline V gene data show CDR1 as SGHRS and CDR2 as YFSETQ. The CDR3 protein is CASSPRDRVIEAFF. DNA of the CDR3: TGCGCCAGCAGCCCCCGGGACAGGGTAATTGAAGCTTTCTTT.

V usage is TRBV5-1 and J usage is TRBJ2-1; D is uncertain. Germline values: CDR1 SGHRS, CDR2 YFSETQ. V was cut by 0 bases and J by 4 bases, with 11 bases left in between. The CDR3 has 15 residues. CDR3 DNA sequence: TGCGCCAGCAGCTTGGTGGTGGCAGATTACAATGAGCAGTTCTTC. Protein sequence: CASSLVVADYNEQFF. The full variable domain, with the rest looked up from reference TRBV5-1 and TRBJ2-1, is KAGVTQTPRYLIKTRGQQVTLSCSPISGHRSVSWYQQTPGQGLQFLFEYFSETQRNKGNFPGRFSGRQFSNSRSEMNVSTLELGDSALYLCASSLVVADYNEQFFGPGTRLTVL.

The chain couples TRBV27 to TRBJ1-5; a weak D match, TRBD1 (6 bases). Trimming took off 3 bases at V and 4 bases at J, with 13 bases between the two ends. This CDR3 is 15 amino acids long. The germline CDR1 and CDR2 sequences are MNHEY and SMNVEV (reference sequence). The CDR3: CASSLRGGWNQPQHF. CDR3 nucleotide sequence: TGTGCCAGCAGTTTGAGAGGGGGGTGGAATCAGCCCCAGCATTTT.

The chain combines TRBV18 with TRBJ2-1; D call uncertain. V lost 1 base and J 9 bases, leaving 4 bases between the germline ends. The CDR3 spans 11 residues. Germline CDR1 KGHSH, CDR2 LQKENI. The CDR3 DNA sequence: TGTGCCAGCTCACCACAGTTTGAGCAGTTCTTC. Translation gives CASSPQFEQFF.

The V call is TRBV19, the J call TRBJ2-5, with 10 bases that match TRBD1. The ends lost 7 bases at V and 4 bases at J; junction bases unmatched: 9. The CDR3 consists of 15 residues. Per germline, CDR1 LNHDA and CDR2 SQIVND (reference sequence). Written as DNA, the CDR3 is TGTGCCAGTACCAAGCGACAGGGGGCGAGAGAGACCCAGTACTTC. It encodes CASTKRQGARETQYF.

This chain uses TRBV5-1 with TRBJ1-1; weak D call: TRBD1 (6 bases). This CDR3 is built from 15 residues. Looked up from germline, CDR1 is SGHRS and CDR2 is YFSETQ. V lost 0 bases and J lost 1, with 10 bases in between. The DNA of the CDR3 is TGCGCCAGCAGCTTGGAACCAGGGGCGAACACTGAAGCTTTCTTT. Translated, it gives CASSLEPGANTEAFF.

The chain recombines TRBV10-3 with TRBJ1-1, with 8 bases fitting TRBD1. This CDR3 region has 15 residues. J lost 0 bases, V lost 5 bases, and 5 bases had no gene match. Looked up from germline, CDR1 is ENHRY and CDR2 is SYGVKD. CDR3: CAISQRDRMNTEAFF. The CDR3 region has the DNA TGTGCCATCAGTCAAAGGGACAGGATGAACACTGAAGCTTTCTTT.

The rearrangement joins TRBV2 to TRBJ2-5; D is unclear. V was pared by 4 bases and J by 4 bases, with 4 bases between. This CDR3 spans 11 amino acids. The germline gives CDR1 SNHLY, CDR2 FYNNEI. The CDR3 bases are TGTGCCAGCAGTGTTCTAGAGACCCAGTACTTC. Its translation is CASSVLETQYF.

The CDR3 nucleotides read TGTGCAAGTGGGGTAGGGGCAGTAATGAACACTGAAGCTTTCTTT. Protein product: CASGVGAVMNTEAFF. The V call is TRBV19, the J call TRBJ1-1; D is possibly TRBD1 (5 bases). Looked up from germline, CDR1 is LNHDA and CDR2 is SQIVND (reference sequence). The CDR3 spans 15 residues.

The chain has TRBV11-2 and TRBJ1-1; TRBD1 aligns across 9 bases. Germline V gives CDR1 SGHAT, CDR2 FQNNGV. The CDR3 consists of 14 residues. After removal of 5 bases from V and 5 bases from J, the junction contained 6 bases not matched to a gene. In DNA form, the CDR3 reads TGTGCCAGCAGCGAGACAGGGGGAGGGACTGAAGCTTTCTTT. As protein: CASSETGGGTEAFF.

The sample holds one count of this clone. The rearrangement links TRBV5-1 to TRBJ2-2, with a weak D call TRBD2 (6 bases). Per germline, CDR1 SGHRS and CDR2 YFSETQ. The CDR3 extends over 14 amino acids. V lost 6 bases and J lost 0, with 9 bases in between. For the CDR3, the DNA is TGCGCCAGCAACTCGGGAGCGAACACCGGGGAGCTGTTTTTT. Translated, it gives CASNSGANTGELFF.

CDR3 nucleotides: TGCGCCAGCAGCGATCAGGAACCTGGAAACACCATATATTTT. This sequence encodes CASSDQEPGNTIYF. This sequence joins TRBV5-1 and TRBJ1-3; D is unresolved. Trimming took 4 bases from V and 2 from J, leaving 10 bases between them. The CDR3 has 14 amino acids. Germline V gives CDR1 SGHRS, CDR2 YFSETQ.

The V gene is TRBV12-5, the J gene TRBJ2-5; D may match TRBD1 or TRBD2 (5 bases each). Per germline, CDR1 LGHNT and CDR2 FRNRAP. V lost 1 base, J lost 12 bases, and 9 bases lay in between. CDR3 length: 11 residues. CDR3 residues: CASGLARDEYF. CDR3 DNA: TGTGCTAGTGGTTTGGCTAGGGACGAGTACTTC.

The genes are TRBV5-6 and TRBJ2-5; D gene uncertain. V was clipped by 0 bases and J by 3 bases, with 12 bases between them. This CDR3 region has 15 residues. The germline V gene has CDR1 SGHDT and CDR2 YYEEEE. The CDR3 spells CASSLARRRKETQYF. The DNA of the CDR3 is TGTGCCAGCAGCTTGGCTCGCAGACGAAAAGAGACCCAGTACTTC. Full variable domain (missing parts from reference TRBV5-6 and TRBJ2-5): DAGVTQSPTHLIKTRGQQVTLRCSPKSGHDTVSWYQQALGQGPQFIFQYYEEEERQRGNFPDRFSGHQFPNYSSELNVNALLLGDSALYLCASSLARRRKETQYFGPGTRLLVL.

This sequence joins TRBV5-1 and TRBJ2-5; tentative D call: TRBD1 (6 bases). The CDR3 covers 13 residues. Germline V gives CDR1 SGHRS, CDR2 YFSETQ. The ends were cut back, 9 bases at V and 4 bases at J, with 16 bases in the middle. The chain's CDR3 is CATSWGRGETQYF. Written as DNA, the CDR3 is TGCGCCACAAGCTGGGGGCGTGGAGAGACCCAGTACTTC.

The CDR3 region is CASSFETGRPGELFF. The CDR3 nucleotides are TGCGCCAGCAGCTTCGAGACAGGGCGCCCCGGGGAGCTGTTTTTT. This chain joins TRBV5-1 and TRBJ2-2; 7 positions match TRBD1. Germline values: CDR1 SGHRS, CDR2 YFSETQ. The CDR3 loop spans 15 amino acids. V shed 2 bases, J shed 6 bases, and the junction held 7 bases outside the gene matches.

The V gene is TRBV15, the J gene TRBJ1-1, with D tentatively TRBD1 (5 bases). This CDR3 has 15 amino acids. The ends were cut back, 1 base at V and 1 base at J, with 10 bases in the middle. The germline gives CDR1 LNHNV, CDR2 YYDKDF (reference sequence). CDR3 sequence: CATSRAGGGNTEAFF. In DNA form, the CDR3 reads TGTGCCACCAGCAGAGCTGGGGGAGGGAACACTGAAGCTTTCTTT.

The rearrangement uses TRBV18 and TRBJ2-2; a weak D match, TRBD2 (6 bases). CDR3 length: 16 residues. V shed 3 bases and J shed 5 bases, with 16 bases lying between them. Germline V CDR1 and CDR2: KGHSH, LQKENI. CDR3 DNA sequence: TGTGCCAGCTCACCGCCCGGGACTCGAGGGACCGGGGAGCTGTTTTTT. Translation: CASSPPGTRGTGELFF. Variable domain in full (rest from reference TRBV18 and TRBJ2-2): NAGVMQNPRHLVRRRGQEARLRCSPMKGHSHVYWYRQLPEEGLKFMVYLQKENIIDESGMPKERFSAEFPKEGPSILRIQQVVRGDSAAYFCASSPPGTRGTGELFFGEGSRLTVL.

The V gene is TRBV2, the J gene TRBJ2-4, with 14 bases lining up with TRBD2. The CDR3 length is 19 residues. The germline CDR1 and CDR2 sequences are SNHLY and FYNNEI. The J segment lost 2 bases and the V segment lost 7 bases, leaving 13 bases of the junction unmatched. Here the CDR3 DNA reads TGTGCCAGCACGGCCAGGGGACTAGCGGGAGACCCAACCAAAAACATTCAGTACTTC. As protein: CASTARGLAGDPTKNIQYF.

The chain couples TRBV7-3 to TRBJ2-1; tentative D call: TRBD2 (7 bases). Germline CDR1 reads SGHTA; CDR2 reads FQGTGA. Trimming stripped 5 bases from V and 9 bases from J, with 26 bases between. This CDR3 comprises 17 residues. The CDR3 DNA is TGTGCCAGCAGCCTACACCCTTGGACTAGGAGGGGGGGTGAGCAGTTCTTC. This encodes CASSLHPWTRRGGEQFF.

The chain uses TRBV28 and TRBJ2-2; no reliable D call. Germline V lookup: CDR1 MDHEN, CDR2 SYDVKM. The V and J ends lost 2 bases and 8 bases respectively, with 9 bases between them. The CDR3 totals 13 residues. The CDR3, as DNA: TGTGCCAGCAGTTTAGGTCTCCCTGGGGAGCTGTTTTTT. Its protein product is CASSLGLPGELFF.